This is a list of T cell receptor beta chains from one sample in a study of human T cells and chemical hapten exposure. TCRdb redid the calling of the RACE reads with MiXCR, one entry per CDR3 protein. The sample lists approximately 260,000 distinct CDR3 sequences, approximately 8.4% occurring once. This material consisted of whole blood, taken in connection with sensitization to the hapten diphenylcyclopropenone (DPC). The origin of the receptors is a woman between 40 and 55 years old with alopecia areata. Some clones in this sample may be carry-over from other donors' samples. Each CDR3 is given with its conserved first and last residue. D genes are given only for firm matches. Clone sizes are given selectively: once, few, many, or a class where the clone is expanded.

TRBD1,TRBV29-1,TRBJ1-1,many,CSTRTGVDTEAFF,TGCAGCACGCGGACAGGGGTCGACACTGAAGCTTTCTTT
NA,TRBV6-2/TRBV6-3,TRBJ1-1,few,CASSYLAVNTEAFF,TGTGCCAGCAGTTACCTGGCGGTGAACACTGAAGCTTTCTTT
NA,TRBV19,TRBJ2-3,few,CATESRGRSTDTQYF,TGTGCCACAGAATCACGGGGCCGTAGCACAGATACGCAGTATTTT
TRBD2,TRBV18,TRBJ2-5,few,CASSPEREIFLQTQYF,TGTGCCAGCTCACCGGAGCGGGAGATCTTCCTGCAGACCCAGTACTTC
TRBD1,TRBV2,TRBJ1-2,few,CASAPQGAGYGYTF,TGTGCCAGCGCCCCCCAGGGGGCCGGCTATGGCTACACCTTC
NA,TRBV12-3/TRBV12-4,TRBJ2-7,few,CASSLGYAVVYEQYF,TGTGCCAGCAGTTTAGGATATGCGGTAGTCTACGAGCAGTACTTC
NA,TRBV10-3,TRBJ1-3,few,CAISGADGTSGNTIYF,TGTGCCATCAGTGGGGCGGACGGCACCTCTGGAAACACCATATATTTT
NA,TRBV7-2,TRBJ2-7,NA,CASSLQDAYEQYF,TGTGCCAGCAGCTTACAGGACGCCTACGAGCAGTACTTC
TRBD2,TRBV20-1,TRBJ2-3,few,CSAAAGVGVADTQYF,TGCAGTGCGGCGGCGGGAGTAGGTGTAGCAGATACGCAGTATTTT
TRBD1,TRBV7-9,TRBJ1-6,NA,CASSHGQGNENSPLHF,TGTGCCAGCAGCCACGGACAGGGCAATGAGAATTCACCCCTCCACTTT
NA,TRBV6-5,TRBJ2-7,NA,CASSYSSWLREQYF,TGTGCCAGCAGTTACTCGAGTTGGTTGAGGGAGCAGTACTTC
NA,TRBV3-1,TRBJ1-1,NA,CASSQSDSNTEAFF,TGTGCCAGCAGCCAGAGTGACAGCAACACTGAAGCTTTCTTT
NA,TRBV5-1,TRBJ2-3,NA,CASSLFADSTDTQYF,TGCGCCAGCAGCTTGTTCGCGGACAGCACAGATACGCAGTATTTT
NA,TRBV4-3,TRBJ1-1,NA,CASSQDEQMNTEAFF,TGCGCCAGCAGCCAAGACGAGCAAATGAACACTGAAGCTTTCTTT
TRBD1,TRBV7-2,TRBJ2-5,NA,CASSLRQGREETQYF,TGTGCCAGCAGCTTAAGACAGGGGCGGGAAGAGACCCAGTACTTC
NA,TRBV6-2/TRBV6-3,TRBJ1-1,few,CASSGQSNTEAFF,TGTGCCAGCAGTGGACAGTCGAACACTGAAGCTTTCTTT
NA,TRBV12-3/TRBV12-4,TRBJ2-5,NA,CAIRVLAETQYF,TGTGCGATTCGGGTGCTAGCCGAGACCCAGTACTTC
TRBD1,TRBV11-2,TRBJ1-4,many,CASSSAGQGGEKLFF,TGTGCCAGCAGCTCGGCGGGACAGGGGGGCGAAAAACTGTTTTTT
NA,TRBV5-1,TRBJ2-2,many,CASSLGRAANTGELFF,TGCGCCAGCAGCTTGGGACGCGCGGCTAACACCGGGGAGCTGTTTTTT
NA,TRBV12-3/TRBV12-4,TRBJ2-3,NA,CASSSYSNPPDTQYF,TGTGCCAGCAGTTCATATTCCAACCCGCCAGATACGCAGTATTTT
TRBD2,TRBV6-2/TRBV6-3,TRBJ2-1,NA,CASSRLAGVPYNEQFF,TGTGCCAGCAGTAGACTAGCGGGAGTTCCCTACAATGAGCAGTTCTTC
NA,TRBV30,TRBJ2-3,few,CAWNRAGITDTQYF,TGTGCCTGGAATCGGGCGGGTATCACAGATACGCAGTATTTT
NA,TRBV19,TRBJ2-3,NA,CASSTTGSTDTQYF,TGTGCCAGTAGTACGACAGGCAGCACAGATACGCAGTATTTT
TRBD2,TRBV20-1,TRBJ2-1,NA,CSARLAGGVEDNEQFF,TGCAGTGCTAGACTAGCGGGAGGTGTTGAGGACAATGAGCAGTTCTTC
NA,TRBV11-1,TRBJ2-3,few,CASSLARPDTQYF,TGTGCCAGCAGCTTAGCGCGTCCAGATACGCAGTATTTT
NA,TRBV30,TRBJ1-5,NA,CAWSWQTDQPQHF,TGTGCCTGGAGTTGGCAGACAGATCAGCCCCAGCATTTT
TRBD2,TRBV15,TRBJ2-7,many,CATSRDTSGSYEQYF,TGTGCCACCAGCAGAGATACTAGCGGGAGTTACGAGCAGTACTTC
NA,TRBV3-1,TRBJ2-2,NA,CASSQHTRSGELFF,TGTGCCAGCAGCCAGCACACGAGGAGCGGGGAGCTGTTTTTT
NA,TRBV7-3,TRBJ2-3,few,CASVKWPVPGTDTQYF,TGTGCCAGCGTCAAGTGGCCGGTCCCTGGCACAGATACGCAGTATTTT
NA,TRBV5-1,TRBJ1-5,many,CASSWDGELEPQHF,TGCGCCAGCAGCTGGGACGGGGAATTGGAGCCCCAGCATTTT
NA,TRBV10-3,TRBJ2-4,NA,CAISEGLPKNIQYF,TGTGCCATCAGTGAGGGACTGCCCAAAAACATTCAGTACTTC
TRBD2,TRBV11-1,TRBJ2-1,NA,CASRGWTSGRHSSYNEQFF,TGTGCCAGCAGGGGGTGGACTAGCGGGCGCCATTCCTCCTACAATGAGCAGTTCTTC
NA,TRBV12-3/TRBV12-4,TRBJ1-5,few,CASSFGNQPQHF,TGTGCCAGCAGTTTCGGGAATCAGCCCCAGCATTTT
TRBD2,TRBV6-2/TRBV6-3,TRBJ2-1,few,CASRRLAGGPYNEQFF,TGTGCCAGCAGACGACTAGCGGGAGGGCCTTACAATGAGCAGTTCTTC
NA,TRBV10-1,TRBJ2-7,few,CASNGCNSVLYEQYF,TGCGCCAGCAACGGGTGCAATTCTGTCCTCTACGAGCAGTACTTC
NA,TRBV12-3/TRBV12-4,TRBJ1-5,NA,CASSSGTDRRQHF,TGTGCCAGCAGTTCCGGGACTGACCGCCGGCAGCATTTT
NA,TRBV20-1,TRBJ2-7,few,CSATQTTDGEQYF,TGCAGTGCTACGCAAACGACCGACGGCGAGCAGTACTTC
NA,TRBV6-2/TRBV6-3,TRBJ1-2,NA,CASSPAAPSGYGYTF,TGTGCCAGCAGTCCCGCGGCCCCCAGCGGCTATGGCTACACCTTC
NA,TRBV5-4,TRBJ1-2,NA,CASSLGQEANYGYTF,TGTGCCAGCAGCTTGGGGCAGGAAGCTAACTATGGCTACACCTTC
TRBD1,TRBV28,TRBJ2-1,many,CASSPPTGSYNEQFF,TGTGCCAGCAGCCCCCCGACAGGGAGCTACAATGAGCAGTTCTTC
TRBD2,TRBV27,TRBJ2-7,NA,CASRAGVSYEQYF,TGTGCCAGCAGAGCGGGGGTCTCCTACGAGCAGTACTTC
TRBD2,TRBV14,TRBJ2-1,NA,CASSHRAGGFSEQFF,TGTGCCAGCAGCCACCGAGCGGGAGGTTTCAGTGAGCAGTTCTTC
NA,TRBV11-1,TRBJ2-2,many,CASSFEPSTGELFF,TGTGCCAGCAGCTTTGAGCCGTCCACCGGGGAGCTGTTTTTT
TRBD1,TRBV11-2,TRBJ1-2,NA,CASSPEGTGAYGYTF,TGTGCCAGCAGCCCAGAGGGGACAGGGGCTTATGGCTACACCTTC
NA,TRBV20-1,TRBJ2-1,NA,CSARDFVGQQINEQFF,TGCAGTGCTAGAGATTTTGTAGGACAGCAAATTAATGAGCAGTTCTTC
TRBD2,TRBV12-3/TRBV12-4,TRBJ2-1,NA,CASSLLGLAKNEQFF,TGTGCCAGCAGTTTATTGGGACTAGCGAAAAATGAGCAGTTCTTC
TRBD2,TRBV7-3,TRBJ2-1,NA,CASSLMGSGRDVDEQFF,TGTGCCAGCAGCTTAATGGGTAGCGGGAGAGATGTCGATGAGCAGTTCTTC
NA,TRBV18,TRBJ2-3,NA,CASSPRASDTQYF,TGTGCCAGCTCACCAAGGGCTTCAGATACGCAGTATTTT